These 11 T cell receptor beta chains were all obtained from the same sample, sequenced in a study of cytomegalovirus exposure and HLA in healthy donors. PCR used 60 Vbeta primers and 13 Jbeta primers. The assay was immunoSEQ multiplex PCR, and TCRdb's table has in-frame clones only and misses some. The table for this sample gives 130,000 or so clones. The sample consisted of PBMCs. The receptors originated from a woman in her forties in good health and CMV-seropositive.

The CDR3 protein is CASSRTRDRYYEQYF. The CDR3 coding sequence is TGTGCCAGCAGCCGTACCCGGGACAGGTATTACGAGCAGTACTTC. The chain carries TRBV27 and TRBJ2-7; 8 nucleotides match TRBD1. CDR3 size: 15 residues. Germline CDR1 is MNHEY and CDR2 is SMNVEV (reference sequence). V shed 6 bases and J 4 bases; nucleotides not matched to a gene: 11.

This chain links TRBV5-1 with TRBJ2-3, with TRBD2 identical over 7 bases. This CDR3 contains 17 residues. The V gene end was trimmed by 0 bases and the J gene end by 0 bases; junction bases not matched to a gene: 7. Germline values: CDR1 SGHRS, CDR2 YFSETQ. The CDR3 sequence: CASSLGAGAGSTDTQYF. CDR3 DNA: TGCGCCAGCAGCTTGGGTGCGGGAGCAGGAAGCACAGATACGCAGTATTTT. The whole variable domain, remainder taken from reference TRBV5-1 and TRBJ2-3, is KAGVTQTPRYLIKTRGQQVTLSCSPISGHRSVSWYQQTPGQGLQFLFEYFSETQRNKGNFPGRFSGRQFSNSRSEMNVSTLELGDSALYLCASSLGAGAGSTDTQYFGPGTRLTVL.

The chain is built from TRBV28 and TRBJ1-1; no firm D call. The CDR3 is 14 amino acids. Deletions cut 5 bases from V and 1 base from J, with 11 bases between. Germline lookup yields CDR1 MDHEN and CDR2 SYDVKM. The CDR3 here is CASSLIGPNTEAFF. The CDR3 nucleotides read TGTGCCAGCAGTCTCATTGGGCCGAACACTGAAGCTTTCTTT.

The chain recombines TRBV30 with TRBJ1-1; D is ambiguous. The CDR3 totals 12 residues. V shed 3 bases and J shed 5 bases, with 10 bases lying between them. Per the germline V gene, CDR1 is GTSNPN and CDR2 is SVGIG (reference sequence). CDR3 coding DNA: TGTGCCTGGAGGGCGGGGTTAACTGAAGCTTTCTTT. It yields the protein CAWRAGLTEAFF.

The genes are TRBV4-3 and TRBJ2-7, with D possibly matching TRBD1 (5 bases). Trimming shortened V by 0 bases and J by 4 bases, and 13 bases separated the two germline ends. Germline CDR1 and CDR2: LGHNA and YSLEER. The CDR3 contains 15 residues. The chain's CDR3 is CASSQEGQGHYEQYF. The CDR3 DNA is TGCGCCAGCAGCCAAGAAGGCCAGGGCCATTACGAGCAGTACTTC.

This sequence joins TRBV11-3 and TRBJ1-1; the D gene is possibly TRBD1 (5 bases). V was clipped by 1 base and J by 1 base, with 7 bases between them. The CDR3 contains 14 residues. From germline, CDR1 is SGHNT and CDR2 YENEEA. CDR3 nucleotides: TGTGCCAGCAGCTTAGCGGGGGAGAACACTGAAGCTTTCTTT. Translated, it gives CASSLAGENTEAFF.

The V call is TRBV2, the J call TRBJ1-5; D is unresolved. The V end was cut by 3 bases, the J end by 0 bases, with 3 bases between. This CDR3 is 13 amino acids long. Germline V gives CDR1 SNHLY, CDR2 FYNNEI. The CDR3 coding sequence is TGTGCCAGCAGTGATAGTAGCAATCAGCCCCAGCATTTT. Translation gives CASSDSSNQPQHF. The full variable domain, in which reference TRBV2 and TRBJ1-5 provide the parts outside the CDR3, is EPEVTQTPSHQVTQMGQEVILRCVPISNHLYFYWYRQILGQKVEFLVSFYNNEISEKSEIFDDQFSVERPDGSNFTLKIRSTKLEDSAMYFCASSDSSNQPQHFGDGTRLSIL.

This chain connects TRBV6-4 to TRBJ1-1; 8 bases align to TRBD1. This CDR3 has 15 residues. V gave up 4 bases and J gave up 5 bases; unmatched junction bases: 9. CDR1 is MRHNA, CDR2 SNTAGT, per germline. CDR3 sequence reads: CASSARTGMGTEAFF. The CDR3 DNA is TGTGCCAGCAGTGCCCGGACAGGGATGGGGACTGAAGCTTTCTTT.

The CDR3 reads CASKGESSDNEQFF. The CDR3 region has the DNA TGTGCCAGCAAGGGGGAGAGCTCAGACAATGAGCAGTTCTTC. The chain carries TRBV2 and TRBJ2-1; tentatively, D is TRBD1 (6 bases). The V end was cut by 7 bases, the J end by 5 bases, with 15 bases between. The CDR3 runs to 14 residues. CDR1 and CDR2 from the germline V gene are SNHLY and FYNNEI.

This rearrangement joins TRBV19 to TRBJ1-4, with 10 bases lining up with TRBD1. Trimming removed 4 bases from V and 8 bases from J; junction bases left unmatched: 10. This CDR3 region has 16 residues. Per germline, CDR1 LNHDA and CDR2 SQIVND (reference sequence). CDR3 residues: CASSTLGGTGAEKLFF. CDR3 bases: TGTGCCAGTAGTACCCTCGGGGGGACAGGGGCCGAAAAACTGTTTTTT.

This chain links TRBV5-1 with TRBJ2-7; D is possibly TRBD1 (6 bases). There are 14 residues in the CDR3. Looked up from germline, CDR1 is SGHRS and CDR2 is YFSETQ. Trimming left V 4 bases short and J 2 bases short, with 13 bases between. The CDR3 coding sequence is TGCGCCAGCAGCCTACAGGGAGAACCCTACGAGCAGTACTTC. Translation: CASSLQGEPYEQYF.